The following is a TCR beta chain sequence with its context. Study members were between roughly 18 and 89 years old and lived in some 22 US regions. CDR3 length: 17 residues. With 6 bases clipped from V and 5 bases from J, the junction kept 15 bases outside the gene matches. Germline CDR1 and CDR2: SEHNR and FQNEAQ (reference sequence). The source of the sample is a study of blood T cell repertoires in COVID-19. Original analysis: Estimates of nucleated cell counts were drawn from the amplification of reference gene primers. TCRdb's copy holds only in-frame clones and misses some; the assay was immunoSEQ multiplex PCR. That table is the source of V, J and clone size, and D and trimming were worked out from the DNA. The sample shows under 450,000 clones, 75% to 90% of them seen only once.

This clonotype was sampled from a woman aged 50 to 60 who had recovered from COVID-19. The chain employs TRBV7-9 and TRBJ2-1; 8 nucleotides align to TRBD1. The sample taken for sequencing was PBMCs or T cells enriched from blood (not recorded which). This CDR3 is CASSRRLGQGRNNEQFF. The CDR3 bases are TGTGCCAGCAGTCGAAGACTAGGACAGGGTAGGAACAATGAGCAGTTCTTC.